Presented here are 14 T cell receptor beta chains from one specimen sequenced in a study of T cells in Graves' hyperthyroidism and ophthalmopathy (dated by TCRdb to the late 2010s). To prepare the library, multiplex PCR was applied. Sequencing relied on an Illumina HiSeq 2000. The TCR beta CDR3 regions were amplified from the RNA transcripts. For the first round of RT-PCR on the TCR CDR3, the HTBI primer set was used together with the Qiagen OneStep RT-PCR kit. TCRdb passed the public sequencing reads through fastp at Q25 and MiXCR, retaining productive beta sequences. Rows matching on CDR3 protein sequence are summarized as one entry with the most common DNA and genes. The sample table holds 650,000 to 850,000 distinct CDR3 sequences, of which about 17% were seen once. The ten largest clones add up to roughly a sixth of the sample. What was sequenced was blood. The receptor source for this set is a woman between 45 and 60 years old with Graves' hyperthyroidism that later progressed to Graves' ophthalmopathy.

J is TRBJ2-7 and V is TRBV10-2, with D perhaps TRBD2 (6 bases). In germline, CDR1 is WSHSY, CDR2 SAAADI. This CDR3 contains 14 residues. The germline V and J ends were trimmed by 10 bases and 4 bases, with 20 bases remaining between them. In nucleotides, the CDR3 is TGCGCCACCACCCTCGGGGGTTCAGGGTACGAGCAGTACTTC. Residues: CATTLGGSGYEQYF.

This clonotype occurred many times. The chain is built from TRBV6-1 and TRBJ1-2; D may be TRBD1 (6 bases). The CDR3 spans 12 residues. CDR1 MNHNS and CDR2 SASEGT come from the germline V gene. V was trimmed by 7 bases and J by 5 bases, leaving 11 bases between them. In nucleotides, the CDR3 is TGTGCCAGCACCAGGACAGAATATGGCTACACCTTC. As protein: CASTRTEYGYTF.

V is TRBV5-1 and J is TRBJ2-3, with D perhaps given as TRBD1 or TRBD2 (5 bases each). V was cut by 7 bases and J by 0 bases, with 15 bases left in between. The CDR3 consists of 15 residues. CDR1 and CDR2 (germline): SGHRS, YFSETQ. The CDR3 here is CASGPLGDSTDTQYF. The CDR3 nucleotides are TGCGCCAGCGGGCCCCTTGGGGACAGCACAGATACGCAGTATTTT.

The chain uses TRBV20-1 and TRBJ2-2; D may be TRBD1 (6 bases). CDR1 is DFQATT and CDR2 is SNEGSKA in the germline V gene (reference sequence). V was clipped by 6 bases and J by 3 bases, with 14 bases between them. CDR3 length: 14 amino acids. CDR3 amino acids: CSAPQTGYTGELFF. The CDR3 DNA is TGCAGTGCCCCACAAACAGGGTACACCGGGGAGCTGTTTTTT.

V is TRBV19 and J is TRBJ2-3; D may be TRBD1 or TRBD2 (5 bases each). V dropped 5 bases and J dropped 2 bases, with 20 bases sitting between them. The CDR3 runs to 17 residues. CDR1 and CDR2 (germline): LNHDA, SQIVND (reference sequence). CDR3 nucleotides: TGTGCCAGTAGTGCTACGGGACGCAGGTCTGCCACAGATACGCAGTATTTT. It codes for CASSATGRRSATDTQYF.

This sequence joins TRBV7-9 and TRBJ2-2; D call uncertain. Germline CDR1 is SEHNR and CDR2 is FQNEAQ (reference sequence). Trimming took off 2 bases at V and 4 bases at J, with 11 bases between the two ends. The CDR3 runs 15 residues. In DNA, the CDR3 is TGTGCCAGCAGCTTACTGGGCCCCGCCACCGGGGAGCTGTTTTTT. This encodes CASSLLGPATGELFF.

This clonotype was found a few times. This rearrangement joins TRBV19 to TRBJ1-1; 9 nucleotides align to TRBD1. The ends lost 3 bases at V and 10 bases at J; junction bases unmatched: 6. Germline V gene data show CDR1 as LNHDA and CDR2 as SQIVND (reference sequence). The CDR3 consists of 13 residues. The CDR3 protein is CASSIQPGQGAFF. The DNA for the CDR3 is TGTGCCAGTAGTATCCAACCGGGACAGGGAGCTTTCTTT.

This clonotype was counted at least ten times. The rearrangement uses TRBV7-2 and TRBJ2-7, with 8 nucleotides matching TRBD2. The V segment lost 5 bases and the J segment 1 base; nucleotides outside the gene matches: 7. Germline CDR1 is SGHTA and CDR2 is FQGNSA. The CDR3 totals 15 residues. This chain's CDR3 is CASSRSASGSYEQYF. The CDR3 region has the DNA TGTGCCAGCAGCAGGTCGGCTAGCGGGTCCTACGAGCAGTACTTC.

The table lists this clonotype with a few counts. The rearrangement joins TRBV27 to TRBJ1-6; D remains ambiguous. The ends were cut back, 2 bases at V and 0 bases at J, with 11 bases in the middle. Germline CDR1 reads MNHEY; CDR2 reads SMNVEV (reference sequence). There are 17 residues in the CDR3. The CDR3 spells CASSLTAGRSYNSPLHF. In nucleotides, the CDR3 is TGTGCCAGCAGTTTAACGGCAGGACGCTCCTATAATTCACCCCTCCACTTT.

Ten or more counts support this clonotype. The CDR3 loop is CSARDGDTEAFF. The CDR3 DNA reads as TGCAGTGCTAGAGATGGGGACACTGAAGCTTTCTTT. J is TRBJ1-1 and V is TRBV20-1; D not certain. Germline V gene sequence: CDR1 DFQATT, CDR2 SNEGSKA (reference sequence). The CDR3 has 12 amino acids. V lost 0 bases, J lost 3 bases, and 5 bases lay in between.

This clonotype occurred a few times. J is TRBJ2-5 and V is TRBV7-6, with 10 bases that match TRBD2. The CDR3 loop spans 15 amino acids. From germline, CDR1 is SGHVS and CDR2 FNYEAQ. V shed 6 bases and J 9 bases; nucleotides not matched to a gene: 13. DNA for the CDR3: TGTGCCAGCAGGAATCCCCTAGCGGGGGTCAAGTCCCAGTACTTC. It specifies CASRNPLAGVKSQYF.

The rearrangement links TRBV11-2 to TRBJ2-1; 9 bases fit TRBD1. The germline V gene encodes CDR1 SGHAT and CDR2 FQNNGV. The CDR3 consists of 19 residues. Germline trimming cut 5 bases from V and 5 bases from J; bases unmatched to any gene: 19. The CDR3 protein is CASSILRMSDRGKDNEQFF. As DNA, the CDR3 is TGTGCCAGCAGCATACTGAGGATGTCGGACAGGGGTAAAGACAATGAGCAGTTCTTC.

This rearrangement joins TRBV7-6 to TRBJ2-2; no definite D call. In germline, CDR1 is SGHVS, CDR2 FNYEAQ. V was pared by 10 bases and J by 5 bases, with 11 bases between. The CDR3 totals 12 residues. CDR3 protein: CATPAGTGELFF. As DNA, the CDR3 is TGTGCCACTCCCGCCGGGACCGGGGAGCTGTTTTTT.

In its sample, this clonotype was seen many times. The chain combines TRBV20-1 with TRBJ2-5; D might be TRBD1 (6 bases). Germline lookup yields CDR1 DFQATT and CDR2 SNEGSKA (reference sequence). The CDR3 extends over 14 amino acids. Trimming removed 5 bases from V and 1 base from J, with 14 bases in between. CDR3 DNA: TGCAGTGCTGGCCACAGGGTTCTCCAAGAGACCCAGTACTTC. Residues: CSAGHRVLQETQYF.